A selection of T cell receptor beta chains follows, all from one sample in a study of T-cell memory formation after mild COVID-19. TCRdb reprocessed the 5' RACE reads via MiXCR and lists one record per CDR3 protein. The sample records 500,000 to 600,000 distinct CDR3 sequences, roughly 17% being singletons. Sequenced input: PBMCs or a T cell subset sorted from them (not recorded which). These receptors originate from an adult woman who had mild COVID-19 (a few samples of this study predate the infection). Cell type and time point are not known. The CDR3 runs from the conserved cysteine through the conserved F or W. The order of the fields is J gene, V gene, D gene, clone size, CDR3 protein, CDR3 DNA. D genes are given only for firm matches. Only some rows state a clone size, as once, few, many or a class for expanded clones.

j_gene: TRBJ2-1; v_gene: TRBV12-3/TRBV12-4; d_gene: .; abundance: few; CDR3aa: CASSLEGFNDEQFF; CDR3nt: TGTGCCAGCAGTTTAGAAGGATTTAACGATGAGCAGTTCTTC
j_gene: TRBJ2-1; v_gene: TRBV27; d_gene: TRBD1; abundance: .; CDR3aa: CASHRDRAYNEQFF; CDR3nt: TGTGCCAGCCACAGGGACAGGGCCTACAATGAGCAGTTCTTC
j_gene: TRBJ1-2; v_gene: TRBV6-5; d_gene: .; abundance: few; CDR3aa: CASSYEGVDGYTF; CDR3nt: TGTGCCAGCAGTTACGAAGGGGTCGATGGCTACACCTTC
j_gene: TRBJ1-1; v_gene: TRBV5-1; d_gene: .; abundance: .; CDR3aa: CASSSAGYTEAFF; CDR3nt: TGCGCCAGCAGCTCGGCGGGTTACACTGAAGCTTTCTTT
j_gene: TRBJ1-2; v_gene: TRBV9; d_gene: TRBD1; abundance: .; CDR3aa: CASSARTGIYGYTF; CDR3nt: TGTGCCAGCAGCGCCCGGACAGGGATCTATGGCTACACCTTC
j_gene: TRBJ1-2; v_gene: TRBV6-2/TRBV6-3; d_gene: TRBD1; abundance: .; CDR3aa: CASSFTGQATNYGYTF; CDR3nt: TGTGCCAGCAGTTTCACAGGACAGGCGACGAACTATGGCTACACCTTC
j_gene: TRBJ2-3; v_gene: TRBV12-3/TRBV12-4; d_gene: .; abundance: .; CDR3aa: CASSDPRASTDTQYF; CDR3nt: TGTGCCAGCAGCGACCCCAGGGCTAGCACAGATACGCAGTATTTT
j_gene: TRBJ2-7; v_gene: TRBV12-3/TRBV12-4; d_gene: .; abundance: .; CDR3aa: CASSRTPRSYEQYF; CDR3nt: TGTGCCAGCAGCAGGACCCCCCGCTCCTACGAGCAGTACTTC
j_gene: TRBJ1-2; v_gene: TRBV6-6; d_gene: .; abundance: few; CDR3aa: CASSYSVRGDYGYTF; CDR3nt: TGTGCCAGCAGTTACTCGGTTAGGGGGGACTATGGCTACACCTTC
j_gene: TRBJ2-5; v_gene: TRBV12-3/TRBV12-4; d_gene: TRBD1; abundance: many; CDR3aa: CASSRQGSGETQYF; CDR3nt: TGTGCCAGCAGTAGACAGGGGTCAGGAGAGACCCAGTACTTC
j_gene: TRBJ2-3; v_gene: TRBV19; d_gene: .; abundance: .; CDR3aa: CASSVAGATSTDTQYF; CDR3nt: TGTGCCAGTAGCGTCGCAGGGGCAACTAGCACAGATACGCAGTATTTT
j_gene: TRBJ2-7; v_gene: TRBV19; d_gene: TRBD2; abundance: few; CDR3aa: CASSPGTRDYEQYF; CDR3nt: TGTGCCAGTAGTCCCGGGACTAGAGATTACGAGCAGTACTTC
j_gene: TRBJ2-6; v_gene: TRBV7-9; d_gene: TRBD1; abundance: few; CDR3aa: CASSWDRDSGANVLTF; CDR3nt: TGTGCCAGCAGCTGGGACAGGGACTCTGGGGCCAACGTCCTGACTTTC
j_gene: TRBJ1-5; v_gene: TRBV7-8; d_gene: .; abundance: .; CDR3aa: CASTHGGSNQPQHF; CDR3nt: TGTGCCAGCACTCACGGGGGAAGCAATCAGCCCCAGCATTTT
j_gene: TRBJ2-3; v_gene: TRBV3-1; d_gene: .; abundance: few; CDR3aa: CASSLHANTQYF; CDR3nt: TGTGCCAGCAGCCTACACGCGAATACGCAGTATTTT
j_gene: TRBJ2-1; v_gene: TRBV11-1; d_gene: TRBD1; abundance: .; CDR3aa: CASSQGARYSEQFF; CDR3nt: TGTGCCAGCAGCCAGGGGGCGAGGTACAGTGAGCAGTTCTTC
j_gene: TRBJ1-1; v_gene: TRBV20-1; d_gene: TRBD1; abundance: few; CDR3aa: CSVDRDLMNTEAFF; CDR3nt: TGCAGTGTGGACAGGGACCTTATGAACACTGAAGCTTTCTTT
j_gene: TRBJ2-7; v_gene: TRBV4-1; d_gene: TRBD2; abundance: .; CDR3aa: CASSQGRGIYEQYF; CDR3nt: TGCGCCAGCAGCCAGGGGAGGGGCATATACGAGCAGTACTTC
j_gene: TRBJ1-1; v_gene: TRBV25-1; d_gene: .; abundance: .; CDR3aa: CASSEYGVGREVAEAFF; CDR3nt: TGTGCCAGCAGTGAATATGGGGTCGGCAGGGAAGTCGCTGAAGCTTTCTTT
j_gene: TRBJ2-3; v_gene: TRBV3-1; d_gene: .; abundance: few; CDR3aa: CASSQDRAGASTDTQYF; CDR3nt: TGTGCCAGCAGCCAAGATAGGGCGGGGGCGAGCACAGATACGCAGTATTTT
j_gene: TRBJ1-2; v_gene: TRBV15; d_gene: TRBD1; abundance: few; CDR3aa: CATSRDQGQDGYTF; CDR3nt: TGTGCCACCAGCAGAGATCAGGGACAGGATGGCTACACCTTC
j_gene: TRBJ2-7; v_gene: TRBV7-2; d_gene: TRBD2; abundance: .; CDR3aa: CASTKPSGSSYEQYF; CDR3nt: TGTGCCAGCACTAAACCTAGCGGGTCCTCCTACGAGCAGTACTTC
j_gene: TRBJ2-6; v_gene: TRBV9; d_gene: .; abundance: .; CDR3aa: CASSEQGIGGANVLTF; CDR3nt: TGTGCCAGCAGCGAGCAGGGGATAGGTGGGGCCAACGTCCTGACTTTC
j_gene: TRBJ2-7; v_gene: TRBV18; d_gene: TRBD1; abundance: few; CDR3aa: CASSPLGQAVREQYF; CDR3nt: TGTGCCAGCTCACCACTAGGACAGGCCGTCCGCGAGCAGTACTTC
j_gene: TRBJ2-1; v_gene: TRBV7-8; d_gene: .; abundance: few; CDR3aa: CASSLESSMQAPEQFF; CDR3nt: TGTGCCAGCAGCTTAGAGTCCAGTATGCAGGCTCCTGAGCAGTTCTTC
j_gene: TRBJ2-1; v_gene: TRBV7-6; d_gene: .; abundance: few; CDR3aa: CASSLTRGSYNEQFF; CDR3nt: TGTGCCAGCAGCTTAACTCGCGGTTCCTACAATGAGCAGTTCTTC
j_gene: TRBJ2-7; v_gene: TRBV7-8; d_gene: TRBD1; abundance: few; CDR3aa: CASSSDRAGYEQYF; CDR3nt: TGTGCCAGCAGCTCCGACAGGGCGGGCTACGAGCAGTACTTC
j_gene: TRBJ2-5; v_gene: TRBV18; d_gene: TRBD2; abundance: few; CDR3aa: CASSLAGELETQYF; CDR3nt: TGTGCCAGCTCTCTAGCGGGGGAGCTTGAGACCCAGTACTTC
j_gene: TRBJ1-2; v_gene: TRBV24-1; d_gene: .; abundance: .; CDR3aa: CATSDTRTGNYGYTF; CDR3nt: TGTGCCACCAGTGATACCCGGACGGGAAACTATGGCTACACCTTC
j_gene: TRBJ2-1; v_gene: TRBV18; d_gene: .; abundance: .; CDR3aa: CASSPGAPISEQFF; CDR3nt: TGTGCCAGCTCACCAGGTGCGCCTATAAGTGAGCAGTTCTTC
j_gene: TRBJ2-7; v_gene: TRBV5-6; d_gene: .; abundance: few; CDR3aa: CASSERMGRSSYEQYF; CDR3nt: TGTGCCAGCAGCGAACGGATGGGCCGGAGCTCCTACGAGCAGTACTTC
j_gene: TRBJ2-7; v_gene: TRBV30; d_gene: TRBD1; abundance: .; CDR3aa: CAWSPGQGAAEQYF; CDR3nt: TGTGCCTGGAGCCCGGGACAGGGGGCTGCCGAGCAGTACTTC
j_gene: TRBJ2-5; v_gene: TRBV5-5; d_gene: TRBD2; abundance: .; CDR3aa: CASSMTSGETQYF; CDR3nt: TGTGCCAGCAGCATGACTAGCGGGGAGACCCAGTACTTC
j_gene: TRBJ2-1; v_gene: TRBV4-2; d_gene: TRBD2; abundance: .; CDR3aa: CASSPSPGEGYNEQFF; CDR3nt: TGTGCCAGCAGCCCATCCCCGGGGGAGGGGTACAATGAGCAGTTCTTC
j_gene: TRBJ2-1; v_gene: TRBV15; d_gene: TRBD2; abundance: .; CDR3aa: CATSRAVTSVWVF; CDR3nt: TGTGCCACCAGCAGAGCTGTGACTAGCGTTTGGGTCTTC
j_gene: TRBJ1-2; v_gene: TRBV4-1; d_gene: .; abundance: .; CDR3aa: CASSPRGQAGGYTF; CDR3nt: TGCGCCAGCAGCCCCCGGGGGCAGGCCGGGGGCTACACCTTC